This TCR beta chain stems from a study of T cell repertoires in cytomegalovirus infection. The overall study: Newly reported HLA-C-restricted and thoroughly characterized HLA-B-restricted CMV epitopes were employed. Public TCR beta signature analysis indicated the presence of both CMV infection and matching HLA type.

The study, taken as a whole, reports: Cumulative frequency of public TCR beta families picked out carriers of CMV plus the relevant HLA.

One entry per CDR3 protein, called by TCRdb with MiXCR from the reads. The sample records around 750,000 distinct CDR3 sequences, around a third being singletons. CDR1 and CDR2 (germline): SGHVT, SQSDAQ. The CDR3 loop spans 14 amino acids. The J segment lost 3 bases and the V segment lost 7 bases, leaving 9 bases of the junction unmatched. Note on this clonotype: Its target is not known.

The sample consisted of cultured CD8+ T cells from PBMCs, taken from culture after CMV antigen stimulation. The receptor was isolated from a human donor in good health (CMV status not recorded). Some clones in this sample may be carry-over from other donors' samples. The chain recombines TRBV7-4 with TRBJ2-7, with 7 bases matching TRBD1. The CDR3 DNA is TGTGCCAGCACCCCCACAGGGGACCTCTACGAGCAGTACTTC. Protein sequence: CASTPTGDLYEQYF. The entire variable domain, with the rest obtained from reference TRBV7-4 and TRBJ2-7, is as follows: GAGVSQSPRYKVAKRGRDVALRCDSISGHVTLYWYRQTLGQGSEVLTYSQSDAQRDKSGRPSGRFSAERPERSVSTLKIQRTEQGDSAVYLCASTPTGDLYEQYFGPGTRLTVT.